Only a few counts were recorded for the clone carrying this TCR beta chain. The target antigen is unknown. The data derive from a study of T cells in Graves' hyperthyroidism and ophthalmopathy. RNA transcripts were the template for amplifying TCR beta CDR3 regions. When the TCR CDR3 underwent first-round RT-PCR, the HTBI primer set was used. A single record per CDR3 protein comes from TCRdb applying MiXCR to the multiplex PCR reads. The table lists over 500,000 distinct CDR3 sequences, about 15% of them singletons, with around 14% in the top ten. CDR1 is LGHDT and CDR2 is YNNKEL in the germline V gene (reference sequence). V lost 3 bases and J lost 7; bases outside the gene matches: 9. This CDR3 spans 15 amino acids. Study-wide findings and caveats: Among thyroid clonotypes expanded above 0.001, most also appeared in blood.

More than 9.5 ml fresh peripheral blood yielded the PBMCs. The chain has TRBV3-1 and TRBJ2-1, with 7 bases matching TRBD2. Sequencing input: blood. The clonotype originates from a woman between 40 and 50 years old with Graves' hyperthyroidism. This CDR3 is CASSQGGGFVNEQFF. The DNA of the CDR3 is TGTGCCAGCAGCCAGGGGGGAGGGTTTGTGAATGAGCAGTTCTTC.